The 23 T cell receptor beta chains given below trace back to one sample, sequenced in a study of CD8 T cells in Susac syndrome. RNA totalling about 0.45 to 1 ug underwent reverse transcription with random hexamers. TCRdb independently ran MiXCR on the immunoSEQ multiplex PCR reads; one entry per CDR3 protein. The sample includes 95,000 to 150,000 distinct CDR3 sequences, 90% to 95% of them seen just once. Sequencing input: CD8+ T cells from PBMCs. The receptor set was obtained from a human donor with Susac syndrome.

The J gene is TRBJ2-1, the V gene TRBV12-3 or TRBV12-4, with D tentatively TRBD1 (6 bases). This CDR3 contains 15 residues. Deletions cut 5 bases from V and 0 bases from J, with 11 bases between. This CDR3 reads CASSADSNSYNEQFF. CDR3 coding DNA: TGTGCCAGCAGTGCGGACAGTAACTCCTACAATGAGCAGTTCTTC.

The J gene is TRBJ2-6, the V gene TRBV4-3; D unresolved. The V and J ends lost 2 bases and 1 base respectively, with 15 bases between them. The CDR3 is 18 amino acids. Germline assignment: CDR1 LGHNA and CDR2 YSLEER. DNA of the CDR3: TGCGCCAGCAGCCAACTGGTTAGGGTGGAGTCTGGGGCCAACGTCCTGACTTTC. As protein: CASSQLVRVESGANVLTF.

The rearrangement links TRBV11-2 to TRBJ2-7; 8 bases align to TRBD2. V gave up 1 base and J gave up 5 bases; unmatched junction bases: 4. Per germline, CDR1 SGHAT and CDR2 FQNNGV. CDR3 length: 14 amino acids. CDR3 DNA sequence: TGTGCCAGCAGCTTAGTAGCGGGACTCGACGAGCAGTACTTC. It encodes CASSLVAGLDEQYF. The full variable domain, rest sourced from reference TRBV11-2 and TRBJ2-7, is EAGVAQSPRYKIIEKRQSVAFWCNPISGHATLYWYQQILGQGPKLLIQFQNNGVVDDSQLPKDRFSAERLKGVDSTLKIQPAKLEDSAVYLCASSLVAGLDEQYFGPGTRLTVT.

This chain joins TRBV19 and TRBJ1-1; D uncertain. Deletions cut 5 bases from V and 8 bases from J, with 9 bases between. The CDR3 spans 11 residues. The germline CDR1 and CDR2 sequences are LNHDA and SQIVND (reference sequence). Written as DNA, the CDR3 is TGTGCCAGTAGTCTTGCCTTAGAAGCTTTCTTT. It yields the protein CASSLALEAFF.

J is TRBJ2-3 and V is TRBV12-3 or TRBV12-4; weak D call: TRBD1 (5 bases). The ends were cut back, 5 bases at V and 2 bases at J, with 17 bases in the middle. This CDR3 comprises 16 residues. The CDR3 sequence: CASSRFDSAATDTQYF. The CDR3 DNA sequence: TGTGCCAGCAGTCGTTTCGACAGCGCGGCCACAGATACGCAGTATTTT.

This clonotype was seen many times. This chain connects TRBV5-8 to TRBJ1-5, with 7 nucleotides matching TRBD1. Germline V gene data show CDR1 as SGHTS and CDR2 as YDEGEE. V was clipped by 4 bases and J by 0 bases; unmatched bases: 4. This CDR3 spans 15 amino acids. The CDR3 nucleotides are TGTGCCAGCAGCATACAGGGGTATAGCAATCAGCCCCAGCATTTT. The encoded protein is CASSIQGYSNQPQHF.

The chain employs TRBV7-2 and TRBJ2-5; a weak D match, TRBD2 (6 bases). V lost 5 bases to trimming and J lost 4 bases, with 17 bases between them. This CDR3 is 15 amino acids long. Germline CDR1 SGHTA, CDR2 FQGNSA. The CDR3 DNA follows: TGTGCCAGCAGCGAGACTAGGAATCTAGGAGAGACCCAGTACTTC. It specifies CASSETRNLGETQYF.

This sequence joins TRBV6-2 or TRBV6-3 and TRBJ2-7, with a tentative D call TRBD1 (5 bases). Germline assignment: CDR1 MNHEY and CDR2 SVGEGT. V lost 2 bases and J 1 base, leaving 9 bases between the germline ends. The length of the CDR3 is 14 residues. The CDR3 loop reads CASSYPPGSYEQYF. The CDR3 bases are TGTGCCAGCAGTTACCCTCCAGGGTCCTACGAGCAGTACTTC.

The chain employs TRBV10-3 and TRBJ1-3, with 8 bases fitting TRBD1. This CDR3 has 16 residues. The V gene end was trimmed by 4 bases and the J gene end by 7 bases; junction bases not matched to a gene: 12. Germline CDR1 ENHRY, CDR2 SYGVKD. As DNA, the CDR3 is TGTGCCATCAGTGGTCAGGGGGCTGGAGCCGGGAACACCATATATTTT. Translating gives CAISGQGAGAGNTIYF.

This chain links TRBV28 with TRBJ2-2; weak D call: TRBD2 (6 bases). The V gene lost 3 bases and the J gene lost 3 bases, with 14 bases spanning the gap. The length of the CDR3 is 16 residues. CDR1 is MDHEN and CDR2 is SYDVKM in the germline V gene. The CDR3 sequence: CASSFLRDSHTGELFF. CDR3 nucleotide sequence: TGTGCCAGCAGTTTCCTCCGGGACTCCCACACCGGGGAGCTGTTTTTT.

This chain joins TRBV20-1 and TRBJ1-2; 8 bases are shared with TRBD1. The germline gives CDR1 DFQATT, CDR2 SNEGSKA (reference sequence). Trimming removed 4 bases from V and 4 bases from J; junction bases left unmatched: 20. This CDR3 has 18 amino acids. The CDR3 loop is CSATGTGGDSLVAYGYTF. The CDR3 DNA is TGCAGTGCTACTGGGACAGGAGGGGACAGCTTGGTCGCCTATGGCTACACCTTC.

CDR3 sequence: CASSQGLPKGNYGYTF. In DNA form, the CDR3 reads TGCGCCAGCAGCCAAGGCCTGCCCAAAGGAAACTATGGCTACACCTTC. The chain employs TRBV4-1 and TRBJ1-2; D remains unclear. The germline V gene encodes CDR1 MGHRA and CDR2 YSYEKL. This CDR3 has 16 amino acids. V lost 1 base to trimming and J lost 2 bases, with 14 bases between them.

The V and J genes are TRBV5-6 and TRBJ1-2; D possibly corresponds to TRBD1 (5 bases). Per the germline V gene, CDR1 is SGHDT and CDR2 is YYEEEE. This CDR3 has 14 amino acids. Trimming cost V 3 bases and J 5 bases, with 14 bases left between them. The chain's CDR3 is CASSSDTFFYGYTF. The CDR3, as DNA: TGTGCCAGCAGCTCGGACACCTTCTTTTATGGCTACACCTTC.

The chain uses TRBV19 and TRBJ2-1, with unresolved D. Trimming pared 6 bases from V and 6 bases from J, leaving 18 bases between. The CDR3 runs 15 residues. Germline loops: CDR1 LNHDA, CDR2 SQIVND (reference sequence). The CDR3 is CASSPAMYGINEQFF. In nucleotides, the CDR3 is TGTGCCAGTAGCCCAGCGATGTACGGTATCAATGAGCAGTTCTTC.

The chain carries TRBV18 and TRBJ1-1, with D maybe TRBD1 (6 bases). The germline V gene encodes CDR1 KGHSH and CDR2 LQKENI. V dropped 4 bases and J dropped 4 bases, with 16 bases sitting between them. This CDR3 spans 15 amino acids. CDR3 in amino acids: CASSLYDGGGTEAFF. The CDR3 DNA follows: TGTGCCAGCTCACTCTACGACGGGGGCGGCACTGAAGCTTTCTTT.

CDR3 DNA: TGTGCCAGCGATGTTGCGTCGTATGGCTACACCTTC. Its translation is CASDVASYGYTF. The chain uses TRBV15 and TRBJ1-2; no firm D call. Deletions cut 10 bases from V and 5 bases from J, with 14 bases between. Germline V lookup: CDR1 LNHNV, CDR2 YYDKDF (reference sequence). CDR3 length: 12 amino acids.

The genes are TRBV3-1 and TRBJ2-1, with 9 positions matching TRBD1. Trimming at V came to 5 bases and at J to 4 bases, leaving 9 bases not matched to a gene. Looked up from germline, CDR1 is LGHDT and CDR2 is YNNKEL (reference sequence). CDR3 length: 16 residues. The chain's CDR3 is CASSSDRGISYNEQFF. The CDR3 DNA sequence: TGTGCCAGCAGCTCGGACAGGGGAATTTCTTACAATGAGCAGTTCTTC.

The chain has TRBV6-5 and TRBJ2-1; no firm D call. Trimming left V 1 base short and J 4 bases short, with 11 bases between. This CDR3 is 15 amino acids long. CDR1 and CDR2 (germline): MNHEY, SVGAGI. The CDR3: CASSYLSGEYNEQFF. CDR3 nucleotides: TGTGCCAGCAGTTACTTATCAGGAGAATACAATGAGCAGTTCTTC.

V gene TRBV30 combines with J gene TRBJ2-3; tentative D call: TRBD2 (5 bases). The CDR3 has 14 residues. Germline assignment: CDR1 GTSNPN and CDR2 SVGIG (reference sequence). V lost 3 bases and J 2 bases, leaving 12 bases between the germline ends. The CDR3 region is CAWRVRDYTDTQYF. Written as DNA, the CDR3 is TGTGCCTGGAGAGTACGGGATTACACAGATACGCAGTATTTT.

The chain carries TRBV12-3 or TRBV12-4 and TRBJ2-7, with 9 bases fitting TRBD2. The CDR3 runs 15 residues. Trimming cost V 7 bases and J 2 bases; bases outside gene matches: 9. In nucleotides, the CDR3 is TGTGCCAGCACCCGGCCGGCTAGCGGGGCCTACGAGCAGTACTTC. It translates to CASTRPASGAYEQYF.

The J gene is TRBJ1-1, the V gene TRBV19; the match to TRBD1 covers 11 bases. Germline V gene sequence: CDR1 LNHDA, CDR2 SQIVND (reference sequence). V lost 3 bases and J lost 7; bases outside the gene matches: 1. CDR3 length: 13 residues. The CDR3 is CASSMGQGVEAFF. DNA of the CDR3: TGTGCCAGTAGTATGGGACAGGGGGTTGAAGCTTTCTTT.

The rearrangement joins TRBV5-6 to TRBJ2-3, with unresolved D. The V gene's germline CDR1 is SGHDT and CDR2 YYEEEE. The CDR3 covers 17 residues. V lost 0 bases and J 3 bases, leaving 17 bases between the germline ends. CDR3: CASSLGPTDAETDTQYF. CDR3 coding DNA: TGTGCCAGCAGCTTGGGACCGACTGATGCGGAGACAGATACGCAGTATTTT.

The CDR3 sequence is CASSQRAGVPYNEQFF. The CDR3 DNA reads as TGTGCCAGCAGCCAAAGGGCGGGGGTGCCCTACAATGAGCAGTTCTTC. V is TRBV14 and J is TRBJ2-1; 7 bases match TRBD2. The junction had 6 bases not matched to a gene; V was cut back by 2 bases and J by 2 bases. Germline lookup yields CDR1 SGHDN and CDR2 FVKESK. The CDR3 runs 16 residues.